The clone carrying this T cell receptor beta chain showed up many times. TCRdb independently ran MiXCR on the PCR reads; one entry per CDR3 protein. Altogether around 480,000 distinct CDR3 sequences are present, roughly a fifth being singletons, with the ten largest covering about 0.8%. This record belongs to a study of molecular identifiers for immune sequencing clone quantification. The authors sorted naive CD8 T cells as CD8+CD4-CCR7+CD45RA+. Germline lookup yields CDR1 SQVTM and CDR2 ANQGSEA. The CDR3 runs 13 residues. Trimming took off 4 bases at V and 0 bases at J, with 9 bases between the two ends.

The sequence was collected from a human donor in good health. Some libraries in this study had Jurkat cell RNA spiked in. Material: naive CD8+ T cells from blood, with Jurkat cell RNA spiked in. As for subset: FACS-sorted CD8+CD4-CCR7+CD45RA+ naive T cells. The rearrangement joins TRBV29-1 to TRBJ2-5; TRBD1 might be the D (5 bases). CDR3 in amino acids: CSVAQGHQETQYF. CDR3 DNA: TGCAGCGTTGCCCAGGGCCACCAAGAGACCCAGTACTTC.